These 24 T cell receptor beta chains were all obtained from the same sample, sequenced in a study of cytomegalovirus exposure and HLA in healthy donors. Amplification used 60 Vbeta primers and 13 Jbeta primers. Clones were read by immunoSEQ multiplex PCR, and TCRdb kept only the in-frame ones, dropping some. The sample consists of around 130,000 clones, under 85% of them appearing once. The sequencing input was PBMCs. The receptors originated from a man aged 25-45 years in good health and CMV-seronegative.

The chain carries TRBV7-3 and TRBJ1-2, with D perhaps matching TRBD1 (5 bases). The length of the CDR3 is 14 residues. With 5 bases removed from V and 4 bases from J, the gap between germline ends came to 14 bases. Germline CDR1 SGHTA, CDR2 FQGTGA. CDR3 residues: CASSPDYQGYGYTF. The CDR3 DNA reads TGTGCCAGCAGCCCCGATTACCAGGGCTATGGCTACACCTTC. The full variable domain, completed using reference TRBV7-3 and TRBJ1-2, is GAGVSQTPSNKVTEKGKYVELRCDPISGHTALYWYRQSLGQGPEFLIYFQGTGAADDSGLPNDRFFAVRPEGSVSTLKIQRTERGDSAVYLCASSPDYQGYGYTFGSGTRLTVV.

The V and J genes are TRBV5-8 and TRBJ1-3; 9 nucleotides agree with TRBD1. The CDR3 is made up of 14 amino acids. CDR1 is SGHTS and CDR2 is YDEGEE in the germline V gene. V gave up 4 bases and J gave up 8 bases; unmatched junction bases: 7. The CDR3 DNA reads as TGTGCCAGCAGCCCGGGACAGGGACGGGACACCATATATTTT. Protein sequence: CASSPGQGRDTIYF.

The genes are TRBV2 and TRBJ2-3; TRBD1 is a possible D gene (7 bases). CDR1 SNHLY and CDR2 FYNNEI come from the germline V gene. The V end was cut by 0 bases, the J end by 4 bases, with 11 bases between. CDR3 length: 15 residues. The CDR3 coding sequence is TGTGCCAGCAGTGAAGCTCAGGGGGGCCCAGATACGCAGTATTTT. It translates to CASSEAQGGPDTQYF.

The rearrangement uses TRBV6-5 and TRBJ1-5; no clear D gene. CDR1 is MNHEY, CDR2 SVGAGI, per germline. This CDR3 is 15 amino acids long. Trimming removed 8 bases at V and 0 bases at J, with 14 bases between. CDR3 DNA sequence: TGTGCCAGCCGTCCCCTTCGGGATAGCAATCAGCCCCAGCATTTT. This gives the protein CASRPLRDSNQPQHF.

This clone was observed a few times. CDR3 coding DNA: TGTGCCAGCAGCTCCCTTAAGGACGGGAATACCGAGCAGTACTTC. Its protein product is CASSSLKDGNTEQYF. J is TRBJ2-7 and V is TRBV7-3; tentatively, D is TRBD2 (5 bases). From germline, CDR1 is SGHTA and CDR2 FQGTGA. The V end lost 4 bases, the J end lost 6 bases, and 19 bases lay between the germline ends. The CDR3 has 15 residues.

There are a few counts of this clone. The sample carries other DNA sequences with the same CDR3. The V call is TRBV30, the J call TRBJ1-1, with D uncertain. CDR1 is GTSNPN and CDR2 is SVGIG in the germline V gene (reference sequence). V lost 3 bases and J 1 base, leaving 6 bases between the germline ends. CDR3 length equals 12 residues. The CDR3 DNA is TGTGCCTGGAGCTCGGGGAACACTGAAGCTTTCTTT. As protein: CAWSSGNTEAFF.

This chain uses TRBV28 with TRBJ1-3; D might be TRBD1 (5 bases). Germline CDR1 is MDHEN and CDR2 is SYDVKM. Trimming stripped 2 bases from V and 7 bases from J, with 12 bases between. CDR3 length: 14 residues. CDR3 residues: CASSLRGAGNTIYF. In DNA, the CDR3 is TGTGCCAGCAGTTTAAGGGGCGCCGGGAACACCATATATTTT.

The CDR3 is CAWSVPGRSTDTQYF. CDR3 nucleotides: TGTGCCTGGAGCGTACCGGGTCGATCCACAGATACGCAGTATTTT. This chain connects TRBV30 to TRBJ2-3; D unclear. Deletions cut 3 bases from V and 2 bases from J, with 15 bases between. Germline V gene data show CDR1 as GTSNPN and CDR2 as SVGIG (reference sequence). This CDR3 comprises 15 residues.

The chain joins TRBV6-5 to TRBJ1-1, with D possibly TRBD1 on 6 matching bases. The germline CDR1 and CDR2 sequences are MNHEY and SVGAGI. CDR3 length: 14 amino acids. The germline V and J ends were trimmed by 6 bases and 6 bases, with 17 bases remaining between them. CDR3 region: CASSSTGFRAEAFF. For the CDR3, the DNA is TGTGCCAGCAGCAGTACAGGGTTTCGCGCTGAAGCTTTCTTT.

The genes are TRBV6-5 and TRBJ1-3, with TRBD1 matching 8 bases. The CDR3 length is 14 residues. V dropped 6 bases and J dropped 4; count of bases not matched to a gene: 5. In germline, CDR1 is MNHEY, CDR2 SVGAGI. CDR3 bases: TGTGCCAGCAGCGTGACAGGGGACGGAAACACCATATATTTT. It specifies CASSVTGDGNTIYF.

A single count supports this clone. The genes are TRBV28 and TRBJ2-2, with D perhaps TRBD2 (6 bases). Trimming stripped 4 bases from V and 5 bases from J, with 11 bases between. The CDR3 extends over 14 amino acids. Germline CDR1 MDHEN, CDR2 SYDVKM. CDR3 DNA sequence: TGTGCCAGCAGTTCCTCGGGAGATACCGGGGAGCTGTTTTTT. It yields the protein CASSSSGDTGELFF.

The chain carries TRBV5-6 and TRBJ2-3, with 11 nucleotides matching TRBD2. V trimming: 3 bases; J trimming: 0 bases; junction bases outside the gene matches: 0. The CDR3 covers 15 residues. Germline V lookup: CDR1 SGHDT, CDR2 YYEEEE. CDR3 in DNA: TGTGCCAGCAGCTGGACTAGCGGGAGCACAGATACGCAGTATTTT. This codes for CASSWTSGSTDTQYF.

The table lists this clone with a few counts. The chain carries TRBV6-5 and TRBJ1-2; no clear D. The germline CDR1 and CDR2 sequences are MNHEY and SVGAGI. The CDR3 covers 15 residues. Trimming stripped 6 bases from V and 0 bases from J, with 14 bases between. CDR3 loop: CASSSPAETNYGYTF. The CDR3 coding sequence is TGTGCCAGCAGCTCCCCCGCGGAGACTAACTATGGCTACACCTTC.

A single count supports this clone. This rearrangement joins TRBV30 to TRBJ2-7; the D is unclear. V was pared by 0 bases and J by 2 bases, with 8 bases between. The CDR3 spans 13 residues. Germline CDR1 is GTSNPN and CDR2 is SVGIG (reference sequence). In DNA form, the CDR3 reads TGTGCCTGGAGTGTACAGCTGGCCTACGAGCAGTACTTC. This encodes CAWSVQLAYEQYF.

This clone came up once. The chain is built from TRBV5-1 and TRBJ2-7, with 10 bases fitting TRBD2. The CDR3 covers 16 residues. CDR1 SGHRS and CDR2 YFSETQ come from the germline V gene. V lost 0 bases, J lost 2 bases, and 5 bases stayed unmatched. CDR3 protein: CASSLGSSGRAYEQYF. The CDR3 DNA follows: TGCGCCAGCAGCTTGGGGTCTAGCGGGAGAGCCTACGAGCAGTACTTC.

The chain joins TRBV15 to TRBJ2-1, with a weak D call TRBD1 (5 bases). There are 16 residues in the CDR3. Germline CDR1 reads LNHNV; CDR2 reads YYDKDF (reference sequence). The V gene lost 1 base and the J gene lost 4 bases, with 14 bases spanning the gap. The chain's CDR3 is CATSRAGAGWYNEQFF. In nucleotides, the CDR3 is TGTGCCACCAGCAGAGCTGGGGCAGGATGGTACAATGAGCAGTTCTTC. The full variable domain, rest sourced from reference TRBV15 and TRBJ2-1, is DAMVIQNPRYQVTQFGKPVTLSCSQTLNHNVMYWYQQKSSQAPKLLFHYYDKDFNNEADTPDNFQSRRPNTSFCFLDIRSPGLGDTAMYLCATSRAGAGWYNEQFFGPGTRLTVL.

The chain uses TRBV5-1 and TRBJ2-7, with 7 positions matching TRBD1. After removal of 0 bases from V and 4 bases from J, the junction contained 7 bases not matched to a gene. The V gene's germline CDR1 is SGHRS and CDR2 YFSETQ. CDR3 length: 15 residues. The CDR3 reads CASSLAPDRTYEQYF. The CDR3 DNA follows: TGCGCCAGCAGCTTGGCCCCGGACAGGACTTACGAGCAGTACTTC.

The rearrangement joins TRBV28 to TRBJ2-1, with TRBD2 as a possible D gene (5 bases). Germline V gene data show CDR1 as MDHEN and CDR2 as SYDVKM. The CDR3 loop spans 15 amino acids. V was shortened by 7 bases and J by 7 bases, with 20 bases between the two germline ends. DNA for the CDR3: TGTGCCAGCAAGCGGACCTGGGTGGTTAGGAATGAGCAGTTCTTC. Translated, it gives CASKRTWVVRNEQFF.

This chain joins TRBV11-2 and TRBJ2-7; no reliable D call. There are 11 residues in the CDR3. V was trimmed by 3 bases and J by 6 bases, leaving 6 bases between them. Germline assignment: CDR1 SGHAT and CDR2 FQNNGV. CDR3 loop: CASSFYSEQYF. CDR3 coding DNA: TGTGCCAGCAGCTTTTATTCCGAGCAGTACTTC.

This chain connects TRBV30 to TRBJ2-5; D is undetermined. Germline V gene sequence: CDR1 GTSNPN, CDR2 SVGIG (reference sequence). The CDR3 covers 13 residues. V was shortened by 0 bases and J by 5 bases, with 10 bases between the two germline ends. The CDR3 region is CAWSVTNGETQYF. CDR3 sequence (DNA): TGTGCCTGGAGTGTAACGAACGGGGAGACCCAGTACTTC. Drawing the rest from reference TRBV30 and TRBJ2-5, the complete variable domain is SQTIHQWPATLVQPVGSPLSLECTVEGTSNPNLYWYRQAAGRGLQLLFYSVGIGQISSEVPQNLSASRPQDRQFILSSKKLLLSDSGFYLCAWSVTNGETQYFGPGTRLLVL.

The V gene is TRBV18, the J gene TRBJ1-5; TRBD1 is a possible D gene (6 bases). The V end was cut by 4 bases, the J end by 0 bases, with 7 bases between. From germline, CDR1 is KGHSH and CDR2 LQKENI. There are 14 residues in the CDR3. CDR3 protein: CASSQGDSNQPQHF. CDR3 sequence (DNA): TGTGCCAGCTCACAGGGGGATAGCAATCAGCCCCAGCATTTT. The variable domain in full, with the rest retrieved from reference TRBV18 and TRBJ1-5, is NAGVMQNPRHLVRRRGQEARLRCSPMKGHSHVYWYRQLPEEGLKFMVYLQKENIIDESGMPKERFSAEFPKEGPSILRIQQVVRGDSAAYFCASSQGDSNQPQHFGDGTRLSIL.

The rearrangement links TRBV7-9 to TRBJ2-2; possible D gene TRBD2, 5 bases. The length of the CDR3 is 14 residues. Deletions cut 5 bases from V and 5 bases from J, with 12 bases between. Germline CDR1 and CDR2: SEHNR and FQNEAQ (reference sequence). The CDR3, as DNA: TGTGCCAGCAGCCCTACGGGGTTGACCGGGGAGCTGTTTTTT. Its protein product is CASSPTGLTGELFF.

The J gene is TRBJ2-3, the V gene TRBV29-1; 8 nucleotides match TRBD1. The V segment lost 7 bases and the J segment 1 base; nucleotides outside the gene matches: 7. The CDR3 loop spans 14 amino acids. Germline V gene lookup returns CDR1 SQVTM and CDR2 ANQGSEA. Here the CDR3 DNA reads TGCAGCGCTGATGACAGGGGTGGCACAGATACGCAGTATTTT. Translation gives CSADDRGGTDTQYF.

This clone rates as medium-sized. This sequence joins TRBV4-3 and TRBJ2-3; TRBD2 matches at 10 bases. The CDR3 totals 20 residues. The V and J ends lost 0 bases and 3 bases, in that order; junction bases with no gene match: 15. Germline V gene lookup returns CDR1 LGHNA and CDR2 YSLEER. As DNA, the CDR3 is TGCGCCAGCAGCCAAGACCCAGCCGGTGGTAGCGGGGGGACGACAGATACGCAGTATTTT. Its translation is CASSQDPAGGSGGTTDTQYF.